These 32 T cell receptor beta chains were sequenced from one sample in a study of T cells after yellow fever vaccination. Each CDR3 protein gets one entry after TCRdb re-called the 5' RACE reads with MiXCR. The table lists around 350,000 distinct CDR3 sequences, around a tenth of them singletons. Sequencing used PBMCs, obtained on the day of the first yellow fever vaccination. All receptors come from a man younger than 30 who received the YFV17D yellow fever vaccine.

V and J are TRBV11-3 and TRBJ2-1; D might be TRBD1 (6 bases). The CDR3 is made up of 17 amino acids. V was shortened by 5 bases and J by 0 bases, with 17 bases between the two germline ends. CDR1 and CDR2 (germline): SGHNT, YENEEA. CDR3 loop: CASSEETGPSSYNEQFF. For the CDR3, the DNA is TGTGCCAGCAGCGAGGAGACAGGACCGAGCTCCTACAATGAGCAGTTCTTC. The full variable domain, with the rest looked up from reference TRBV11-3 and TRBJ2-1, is EAGVVQSPRYKIIEKKQPVAFWCNPISGHNTLYWYLQNLGQGPELLIRYENEEAVDDSQLPKDRFSAERLKGVDSTLKIQPAELGDSAVYLCASSEETGPSSYNEQFFGPGTRLTVL.

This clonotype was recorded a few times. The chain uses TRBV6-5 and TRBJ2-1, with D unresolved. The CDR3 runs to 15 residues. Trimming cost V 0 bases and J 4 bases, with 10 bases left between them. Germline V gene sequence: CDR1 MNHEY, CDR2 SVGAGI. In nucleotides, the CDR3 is TGTGCCAGCAGTTACTCGCAGGAGCTGTACAATGAGCAGTTCTTC. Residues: CASSYSQELYNEQFF.

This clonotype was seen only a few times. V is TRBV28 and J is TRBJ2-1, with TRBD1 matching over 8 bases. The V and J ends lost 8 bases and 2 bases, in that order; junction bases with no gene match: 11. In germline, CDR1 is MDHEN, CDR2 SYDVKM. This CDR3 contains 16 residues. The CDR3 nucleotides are TGTGCCAGCTCCCCGGTCCAGGGGGCCCCCTACAATGAGCAGTTCTTC. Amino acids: CASSPVQGAPYNEQFF. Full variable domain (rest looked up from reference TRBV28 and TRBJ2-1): DVKVTQSSRYLVKRTGEKVFLECVQDMDHENMFWYRQDPGLGLRLIYFSYDVKMKEKGDIPEGYSVSREKKERFSLILESASTNQTSMYLCASSPVQGAPYNEQFFGPGTRLTVL.

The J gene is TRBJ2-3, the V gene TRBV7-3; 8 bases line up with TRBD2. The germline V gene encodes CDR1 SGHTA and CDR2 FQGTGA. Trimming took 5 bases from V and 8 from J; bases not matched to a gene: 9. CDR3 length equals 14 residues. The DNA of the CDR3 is TGTGCCAGCAGCGGCGGGGGGCCCCCGGCTACGCAGTATTTT. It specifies CASSGGGPPATQYF.

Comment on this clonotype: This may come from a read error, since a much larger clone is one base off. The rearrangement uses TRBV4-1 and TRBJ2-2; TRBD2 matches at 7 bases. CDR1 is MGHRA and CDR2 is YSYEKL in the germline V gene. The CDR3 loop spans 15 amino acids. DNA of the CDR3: TGCACCAGCAGCCAAGCAAGCGGGGTTGACGGGGAGCTGTTTTTT. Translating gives CTSSQASGVDGELFF.

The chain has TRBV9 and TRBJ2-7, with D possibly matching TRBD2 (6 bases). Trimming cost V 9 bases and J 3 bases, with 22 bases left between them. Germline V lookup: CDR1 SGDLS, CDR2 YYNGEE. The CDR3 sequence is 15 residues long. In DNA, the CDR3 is TGTGCCACCAAAAGGGCCCTCGGGGGTCTCTACGAGCAGTACTTC. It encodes CATKRALGGLYEQYF.

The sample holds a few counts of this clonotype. The CDR3 sequence: CASSLRQGLIQYF. CDR3 coding DNA: TGTGCCAGCAGTCTTCGACAGGGACTGATTCAGTACTTC. The V call is TRBV28, the J call TRBJ2-4; TRBD1 might be the D (7 bases). The CDR3 consists of 13 residues. Germline loops: CDR1 MDHEN, CDR2 SYDVKM. With 5 bases removed from V and 10 bases from J, the gap between germline ends came to 15 bases.

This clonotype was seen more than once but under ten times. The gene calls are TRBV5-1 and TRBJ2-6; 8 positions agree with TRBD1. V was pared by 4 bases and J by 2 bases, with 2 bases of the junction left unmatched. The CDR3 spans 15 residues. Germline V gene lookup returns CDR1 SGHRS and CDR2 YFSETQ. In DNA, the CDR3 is TGCGCCAGCAGCGCGGGACAGGCTGGGGCCAACGTCCTGACTTTC. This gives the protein CASSAGQAGANVLTF.

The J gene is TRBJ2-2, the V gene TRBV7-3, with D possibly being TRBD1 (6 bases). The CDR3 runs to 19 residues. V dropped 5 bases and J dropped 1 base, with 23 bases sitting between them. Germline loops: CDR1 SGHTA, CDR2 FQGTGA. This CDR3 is CASSPRIDRSRGNTGELFF. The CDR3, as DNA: TGTGCCAGCAGCCCGCGGATAGACAGAAGCAGGGGGAACACCGGGGAGCTGTTTTTT.

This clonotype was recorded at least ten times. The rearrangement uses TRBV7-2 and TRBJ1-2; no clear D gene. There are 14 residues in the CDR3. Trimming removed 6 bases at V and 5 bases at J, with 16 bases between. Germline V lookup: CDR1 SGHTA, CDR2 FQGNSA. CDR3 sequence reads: CASSLTPVGYGYTF. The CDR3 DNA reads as TGTGCCAGCAGTTTAACACCTGTAGGGTATGGCTACACCTTC.

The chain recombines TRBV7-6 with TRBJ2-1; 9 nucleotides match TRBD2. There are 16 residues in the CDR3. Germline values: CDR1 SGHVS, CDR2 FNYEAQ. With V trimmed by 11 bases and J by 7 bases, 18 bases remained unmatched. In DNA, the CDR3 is TGTGCCGTTTCCGCGGGGGGGCCAGCCGAGTTGAATGAGCAGTTCTTC. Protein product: CAVSAGGPAELNEQFF.

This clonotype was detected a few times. CDR3 sequence: CATARRDTDTQYF. CDR3 nucleotide sequence: TGTGCCACCGCCCGCAGGGATACAGATACGCAGTATTTT. The chain recombines TRBV15 with TRBJ2-3; possibly TRBD1 for D (5 bases). CDR1 is LNHNV and CDR2 is YYDKDF in the germline V gene (reference sequence). The CDR3 is 13 residues long. V was cut by 8 bases and J by 3 bases, with 12 bases left in between.

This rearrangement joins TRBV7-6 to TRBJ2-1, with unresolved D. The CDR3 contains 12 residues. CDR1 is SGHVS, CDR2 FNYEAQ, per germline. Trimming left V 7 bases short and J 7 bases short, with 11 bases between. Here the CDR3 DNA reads TGTGCCAGCACCTCCCTAGGGAATGAGCAGTTCTTC. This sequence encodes CASTSLGNEQFF.

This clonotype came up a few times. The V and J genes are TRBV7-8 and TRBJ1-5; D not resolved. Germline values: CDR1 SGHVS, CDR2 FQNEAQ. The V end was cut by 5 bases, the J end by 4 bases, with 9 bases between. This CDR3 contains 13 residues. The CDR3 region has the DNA TGTGCCAGCAGCCTTAGGAGGAATCAGCCCCAGCATTTT. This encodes CASSLRRNQPQHF.

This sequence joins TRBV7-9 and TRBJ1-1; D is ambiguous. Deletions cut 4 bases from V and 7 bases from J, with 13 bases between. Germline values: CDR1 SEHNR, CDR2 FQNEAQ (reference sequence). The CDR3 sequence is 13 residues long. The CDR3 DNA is TGTGCCAGCAGCTCAAGGGCGGGGATTGAAGCTTTCTTT. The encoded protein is CASSSRAGIEAFF.

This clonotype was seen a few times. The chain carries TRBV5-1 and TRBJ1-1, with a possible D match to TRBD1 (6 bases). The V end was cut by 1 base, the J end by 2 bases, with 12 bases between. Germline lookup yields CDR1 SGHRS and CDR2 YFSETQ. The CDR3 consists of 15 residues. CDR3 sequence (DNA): TGCGCCAGCAGCTTGAGTTGGGGGCGCAACACTGAAGCTTTCTTT. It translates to CASSLSWGRNTEAFF.

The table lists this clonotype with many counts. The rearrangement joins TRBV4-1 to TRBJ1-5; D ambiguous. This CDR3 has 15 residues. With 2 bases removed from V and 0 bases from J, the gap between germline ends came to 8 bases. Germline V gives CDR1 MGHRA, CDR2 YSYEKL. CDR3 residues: CASSQRHLSNQPQHF. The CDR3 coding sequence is TGCGCCAGCAGCCAAAGACACCTTAGCAATCAGCCCCAGCATTTT.

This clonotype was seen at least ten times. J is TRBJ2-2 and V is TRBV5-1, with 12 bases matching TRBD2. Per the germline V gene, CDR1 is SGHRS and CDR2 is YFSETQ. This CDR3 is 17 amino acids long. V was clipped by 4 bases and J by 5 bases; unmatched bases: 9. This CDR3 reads CASSLTSGGPRTGELFF. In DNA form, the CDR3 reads TGCGCCAGCAGCCTGACTAGCGGGGGCCCCAGGACCGGGGAGCTGTTTTTT.

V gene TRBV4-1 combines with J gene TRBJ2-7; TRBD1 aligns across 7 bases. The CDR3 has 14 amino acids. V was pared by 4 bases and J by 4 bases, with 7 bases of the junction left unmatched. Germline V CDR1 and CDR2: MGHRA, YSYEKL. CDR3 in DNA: TGCGCCAGCAGCCCCCGACAGGGATCATACGAGCAGTACGTC. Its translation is CASSPRQGSYEQYV.

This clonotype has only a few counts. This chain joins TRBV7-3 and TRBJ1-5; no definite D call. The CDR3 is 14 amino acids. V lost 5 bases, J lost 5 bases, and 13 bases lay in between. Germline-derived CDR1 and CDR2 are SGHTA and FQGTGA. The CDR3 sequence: CASSHIIQDQPQHF. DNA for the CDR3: TGTGCCAGCAGCCATATAATCCAGGATCAGCCCCAGCATTTT.

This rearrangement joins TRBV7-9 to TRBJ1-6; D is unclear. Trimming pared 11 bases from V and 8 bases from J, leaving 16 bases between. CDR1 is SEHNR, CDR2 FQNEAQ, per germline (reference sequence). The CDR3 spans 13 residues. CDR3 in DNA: TGTGCCGGAGGGAGTACCTTCGATTCACCCCTCCACTTT. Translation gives CAGGSTFDSPLHF.

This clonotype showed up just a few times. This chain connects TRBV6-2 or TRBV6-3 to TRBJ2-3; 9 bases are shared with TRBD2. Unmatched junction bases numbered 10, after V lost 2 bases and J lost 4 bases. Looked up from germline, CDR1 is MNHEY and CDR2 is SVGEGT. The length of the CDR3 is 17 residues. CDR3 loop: CASSYPPGAGGADTQYF. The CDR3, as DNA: TGTGCCAGCAGTTACCCCCCCGGAGCGGGGGGAGCAGATACGCAGTATTTT.

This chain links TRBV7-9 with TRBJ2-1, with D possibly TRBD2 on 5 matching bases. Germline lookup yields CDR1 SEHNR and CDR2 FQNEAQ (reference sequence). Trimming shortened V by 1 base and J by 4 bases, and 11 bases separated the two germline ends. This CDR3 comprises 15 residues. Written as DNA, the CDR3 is TGTGCCAGCAGCTTAGGGCTAGCCCGTTACAATGAGCAGTTCTTC. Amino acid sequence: CASSLGLARYNEQFF.

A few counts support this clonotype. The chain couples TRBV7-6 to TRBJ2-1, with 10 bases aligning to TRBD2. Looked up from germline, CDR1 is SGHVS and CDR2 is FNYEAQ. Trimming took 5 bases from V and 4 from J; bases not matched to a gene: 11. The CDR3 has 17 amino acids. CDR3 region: CASSPSSAGGTYNEQFF. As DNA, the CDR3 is TGTGCCAGCAGCCCCTCTTCAGCGGGGGGGACTTACAATGAGCAGTTCTTC.

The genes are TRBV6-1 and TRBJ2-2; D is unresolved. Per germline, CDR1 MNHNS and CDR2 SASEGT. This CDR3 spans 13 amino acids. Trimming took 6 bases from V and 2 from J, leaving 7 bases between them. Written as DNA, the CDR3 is TGTGCCAGCAGCCACGATAACACCGGGGAGCTGTTTTTT. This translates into CASSHDNTGELFF.

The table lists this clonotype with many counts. Here the CDR3 reads CASSSTPTSGERDTQYF. Written as DNA, the CDR3 is TGCGCCAGCAGCTCTACACCTACTAGCGGGGAAAGAGATACGCAGTATTTT. The V and J genes are TRBV5-1 and TRBJ2-3; the match to TRBD2 covers 10 bases. V dropped 3 bases and J dropped 5; count of bases not matched to a gene: 12. The CDR3 spans 17 residues. Germline CDR1 reads SGHRS; CDR2 reads YFSETQ.

CDR3 loop: CASSQAGTAVLHF. CDR3 nucleotide sequence: TGTGCCAGCAGCCAGGCCGGGACGGCAGTCTTACATTTT. The gene calls are TRBV4-2 and TRBJ1-5, with D maybe TRBD1 (5 bases). Germline assignment: CDR1 LGHNA and CDR2 YNFKEQ. CDR3 length: 13 amino acids. Trimming stripped 3 bases from V and 16 bases from J, with 19 bases between.

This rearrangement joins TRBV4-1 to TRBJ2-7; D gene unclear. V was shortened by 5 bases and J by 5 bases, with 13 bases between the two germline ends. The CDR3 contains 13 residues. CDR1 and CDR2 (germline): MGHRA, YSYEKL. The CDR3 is CASSNEIGDEQYV. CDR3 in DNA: TGCGCCAGCAGCAACGAGATTGGGGACGAGCAGTACGTC.

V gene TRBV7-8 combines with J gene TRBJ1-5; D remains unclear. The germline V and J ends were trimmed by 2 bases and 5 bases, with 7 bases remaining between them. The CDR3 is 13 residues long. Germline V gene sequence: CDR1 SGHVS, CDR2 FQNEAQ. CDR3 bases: TGTGCCAGCAGCTTAAACCCGGATCAGCCCCAGCATTTT. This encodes CASSLNPDQPQHF.

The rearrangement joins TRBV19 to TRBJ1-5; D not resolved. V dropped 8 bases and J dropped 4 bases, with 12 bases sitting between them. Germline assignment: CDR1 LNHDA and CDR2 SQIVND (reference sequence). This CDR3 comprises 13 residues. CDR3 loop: CASVGGGNQPQHF. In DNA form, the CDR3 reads TGTGCCAGTGTGGGCGGCGGAAATCAGCCCCAGCATTTT.

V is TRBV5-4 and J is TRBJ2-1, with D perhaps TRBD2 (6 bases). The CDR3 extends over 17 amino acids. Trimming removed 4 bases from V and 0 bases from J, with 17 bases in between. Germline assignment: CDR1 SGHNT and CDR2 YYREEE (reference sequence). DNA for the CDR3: TGTGCCAGCAGCGGGATTCCTAGCGAGAGCTCCTACAATGAGCAGTTCTTC. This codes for CASSGIPSESSYNEQFF. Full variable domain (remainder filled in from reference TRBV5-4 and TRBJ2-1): ETGVTQSPTHLIKTRGQQVTLRCSSQSGHNTVSWYQQALGQGPQFIFQYYREEENGRGNFPPRFSGLQFPNYSSELNVNALELDDSALYLCASSGIPSESSYNEQFFGPGTRLTVL.

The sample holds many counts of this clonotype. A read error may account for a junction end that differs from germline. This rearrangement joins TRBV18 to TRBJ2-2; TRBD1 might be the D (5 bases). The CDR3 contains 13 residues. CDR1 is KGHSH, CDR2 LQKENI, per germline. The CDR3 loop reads CASSPQGTGELFF. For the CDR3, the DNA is TGCGCCAGCAGCCCCCAGGGTACCGGGGAGCTGTTTTTT. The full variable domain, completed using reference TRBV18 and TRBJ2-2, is NAGVMQNPRHLVRRRGQEARLRCSPMKGHSHVYWYRQLPEEGLKFMVYLQKENIIDESGMPKERFSAEFPKEGPSILRIQQVVRGDSAAYFCASSPQGTGELFFGEGSRLTVL.